These 4 T cell receptor beta chains were sequenced from one sample in a study of Ad26.COV2.S vaccination and SARS-CoV-2 variants. Indicated treatment: 15 to 20 received Ad26.COV2.S at low or high dose, single or two shots; roughly 5 received placebo; per-sample allocation not given. At day 63 after the first vaccine or placebo injection, samples were drawn. The table came from immunoSEQ multiplex PCR; TCRdb's copy has only in-frame clones and leaves some out. Here the sample spans 300,000 to 400,000 clones, 85% to 90% being singletons. Sequencing was performed on peripheral blood, taken in a trial of Ad26.COV2.S vaccine versus placebo. These receptor sequences come from a person between 18 and 59 years old who received the Ad26.COV2.S COVID-19 vaccine or a placebo.

The rearrangement links TRBV9 to TRBJ2-1; TRBD2 agrees at 13 bases. Germline CDR1 SGDLS, CDR2 YYNGEE. V dropped 4 bases and J dropped 7; count of bases not matched to a gene: 8. The CDR3 extends over 16 amino acids. The CDR3 nucleotides read TGTGCCAGCAGCCCGGGACTAGCGGGGAAAGAGAATGAGCAGTTCTTC. Translation gives CASSPGLAGKENEQFF. Full variable domain (missing parts from reference TRBV9 and TRBJ2-1): DSGVTQTPKHLITATGQRVTLRCSPRSGDLSVYWYQQSLDQGLQFLIQYYNGEERAKGNILERFSAQQFPDLHSELNLSSLELGDSALYFCASSPGLAGKENEQFFGPGTRLTVL.

The V call is TRBV12-3 or TRBV12-4, the J call TRBJ1-2; D gene uncertain. The CDR3 sequence is 13 residues long. Deletions cut 2 bases from V and 1 base from J, with 5 bases between. CDR3 DNA: TGTGCCAGCAGTTTAACGGTTAACTATGGCTACACCTTC. As protein: CASSLTVNYGYTF.

V and J are TRBV29-1 and TRBJ1-5, with D unresolved. This CDR3 is built from 14 residues. V was clipped by 4 bases and J by 3 bases, with 13 bases between them. Germline CDR1 and CDR2: SQVTM and ANQGSEA. The CDR3 DNA sequence: TGCAGCGTTGGCAGTGCTTCCAACAATCAGCCCCAGCATTTT. This gives the protein CSVGSASNNQPQHF.

The rearrangement uses TRBV28 and TRBJ2-3, with D unresolved. Germline CDR1 is MDHEN and CDR2 is SYDVKM. The length of the CDR3 is 13 residues. With 8 bases removed from V and 4 bases from J, the gap between germline ends came to 13 bases. CDR3 amino acids: CASGWGNADTQYF. The CDR3 DNA reads as TGTGCCAGCGGGTGGGGTAATGCAGATACGCAGTATTTT.